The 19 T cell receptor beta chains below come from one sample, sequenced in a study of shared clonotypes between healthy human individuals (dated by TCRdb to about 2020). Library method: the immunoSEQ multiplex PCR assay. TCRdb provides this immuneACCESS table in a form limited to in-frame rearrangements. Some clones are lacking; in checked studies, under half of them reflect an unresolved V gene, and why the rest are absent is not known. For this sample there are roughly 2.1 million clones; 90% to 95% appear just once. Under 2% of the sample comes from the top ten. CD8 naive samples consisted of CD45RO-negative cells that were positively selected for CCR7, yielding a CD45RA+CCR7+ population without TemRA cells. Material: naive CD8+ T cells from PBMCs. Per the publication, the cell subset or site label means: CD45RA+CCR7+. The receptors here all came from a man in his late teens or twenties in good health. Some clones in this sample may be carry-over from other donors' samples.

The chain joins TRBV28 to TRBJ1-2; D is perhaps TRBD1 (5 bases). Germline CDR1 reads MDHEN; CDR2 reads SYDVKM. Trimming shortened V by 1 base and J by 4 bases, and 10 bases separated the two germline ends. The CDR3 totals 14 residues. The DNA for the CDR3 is TGTGCCAGCAGTTTATCCCCGGGGGGCTATGGCTACACCTTC. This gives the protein CASSLSPGGYGYTF.

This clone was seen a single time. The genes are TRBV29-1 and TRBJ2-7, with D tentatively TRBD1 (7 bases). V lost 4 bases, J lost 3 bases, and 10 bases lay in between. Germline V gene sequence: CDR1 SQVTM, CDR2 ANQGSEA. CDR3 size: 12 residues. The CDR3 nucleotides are TGCAGCGTTGGGAGGGGGCGCTACGAGCAGTACTTC. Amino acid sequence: CSVGRGRYEQYF.

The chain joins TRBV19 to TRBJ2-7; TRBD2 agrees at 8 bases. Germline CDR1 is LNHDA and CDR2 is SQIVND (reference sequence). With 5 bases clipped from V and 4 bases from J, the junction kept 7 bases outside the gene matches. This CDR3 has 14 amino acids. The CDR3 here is CASSWRLAPYEQYF. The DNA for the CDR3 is TGTGCCAGTAGTTGGCGACTAGCGCCATACGAGCAGTACTTC. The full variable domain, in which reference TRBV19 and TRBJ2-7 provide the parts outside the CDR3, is DGGITQSPKYLFRKEGQNVTLSCEQNLNHDAMYWYRQDPGQGLRLIYYSQIVNDFQKGDIAEGYSVSREKKESFPLTVTSAQKNPTAFYLCASSWRLAPYEQYFGPGTRLTVT.

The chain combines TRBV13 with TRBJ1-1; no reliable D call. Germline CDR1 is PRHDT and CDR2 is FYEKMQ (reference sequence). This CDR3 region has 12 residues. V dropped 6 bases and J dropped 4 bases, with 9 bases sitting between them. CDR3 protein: CASSTRSTEAFF. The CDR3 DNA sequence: TGTGCCAGCAGTACGAGGTCCACTGAAGCTTTCTTT.

CDR3 protein: CASSYPGTGTYEQYF. As DNA, the CDR3 is TGTGCCAGCAGCTACCCCGGGACAGGGACCTACGAGCAGTACTTC. The rearrangement links TRBV7-2 to TRBJ2-7, with TRBD1 matching 9 bases. J was trimmed by 2 bases and V by 4 bases; bases with no gene match: 6. The germline V gene has CDR1 SGHTA and CDR2 FQGNSA. CDR3 length equals 15 residues.

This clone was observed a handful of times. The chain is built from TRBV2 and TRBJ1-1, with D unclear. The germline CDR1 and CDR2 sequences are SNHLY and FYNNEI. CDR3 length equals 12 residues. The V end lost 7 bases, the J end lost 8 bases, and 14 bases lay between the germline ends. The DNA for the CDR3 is TGTGCCAGCATGTGGGCGGAAGGCGAAGCTTTCTTT. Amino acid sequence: CASMWAEGEAFF.

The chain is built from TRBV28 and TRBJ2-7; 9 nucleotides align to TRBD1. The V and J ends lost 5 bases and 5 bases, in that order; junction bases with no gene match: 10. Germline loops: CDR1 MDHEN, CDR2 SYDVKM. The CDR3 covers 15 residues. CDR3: CASSLLGQGYDEQYF. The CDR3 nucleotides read TGTGCCAGCAGTCTTCTTGGACAGGGGTATGACGAGCAGTACTTC.

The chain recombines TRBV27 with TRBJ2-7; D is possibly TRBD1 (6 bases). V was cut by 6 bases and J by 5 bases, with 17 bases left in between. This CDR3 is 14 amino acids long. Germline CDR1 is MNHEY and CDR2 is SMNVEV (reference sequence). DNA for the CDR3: TGTGCCAGCAGGCCCGACTTTGGACAGAACGAGCAGTACTTC. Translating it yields CASRPDFGQNEQYF.

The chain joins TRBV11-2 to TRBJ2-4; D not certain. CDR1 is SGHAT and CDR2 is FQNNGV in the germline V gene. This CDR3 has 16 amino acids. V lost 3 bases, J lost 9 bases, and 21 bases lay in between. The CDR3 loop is CASSLPDGVYPGIQYF. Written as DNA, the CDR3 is TGTGCCAGCAGCTTGCCAGATGGGGTTTACCCCGGCATTCAGTACTTC.

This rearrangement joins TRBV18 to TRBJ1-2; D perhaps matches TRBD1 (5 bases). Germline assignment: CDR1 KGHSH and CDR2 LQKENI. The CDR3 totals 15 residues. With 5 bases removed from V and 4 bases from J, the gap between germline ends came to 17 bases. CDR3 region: CASSDLGPLSYGYTF. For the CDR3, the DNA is TGTGCCAGCTCAGACCTGGGACCGTTGTCCTATGGCTACACCTTC.

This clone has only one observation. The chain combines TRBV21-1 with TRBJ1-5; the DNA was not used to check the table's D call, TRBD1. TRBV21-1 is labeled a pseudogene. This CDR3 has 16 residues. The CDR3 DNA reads TGTGCCAGCAGCAAAGTCTCCAGGGGTAGCAATCAGCCCCAGCATTTT. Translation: CASSKVSRGSNQPQHF.

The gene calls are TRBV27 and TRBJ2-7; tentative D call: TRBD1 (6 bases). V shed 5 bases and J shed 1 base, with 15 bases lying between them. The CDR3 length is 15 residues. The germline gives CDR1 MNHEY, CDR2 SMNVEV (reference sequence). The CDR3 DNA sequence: TGTGCCAGCAGTCCCACCCAGGGGACGTCCTACGAGCAGTACTTC. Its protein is CASSPTQGTSYEQYF.

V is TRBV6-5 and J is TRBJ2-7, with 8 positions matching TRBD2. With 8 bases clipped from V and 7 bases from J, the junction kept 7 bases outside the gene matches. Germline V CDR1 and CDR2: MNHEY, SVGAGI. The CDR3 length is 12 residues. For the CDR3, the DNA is TGTGCCAGCTCATCCGCGGGGGGAGAGCAGTACTTC. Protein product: CASSSAGGEQYF.

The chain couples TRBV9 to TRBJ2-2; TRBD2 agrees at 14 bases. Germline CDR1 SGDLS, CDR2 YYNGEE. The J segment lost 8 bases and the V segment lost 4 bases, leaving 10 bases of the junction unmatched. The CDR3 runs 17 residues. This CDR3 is CASSKGVGLAGGGELFF. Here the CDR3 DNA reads TGTGCCAGCAGCAAAGGTGTAGGACTAGCGGGAGGTGGGGAGCTGTTTTTT.

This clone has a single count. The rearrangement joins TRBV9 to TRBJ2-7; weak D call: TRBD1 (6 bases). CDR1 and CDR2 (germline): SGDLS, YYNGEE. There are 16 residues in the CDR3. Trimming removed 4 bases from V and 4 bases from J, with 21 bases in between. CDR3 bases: TGTGCCAGCAGCTCAACCACGGCAGGGGCCTTATACGAGCAGTACTTC. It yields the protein CASSSTTAGALYEQYF.

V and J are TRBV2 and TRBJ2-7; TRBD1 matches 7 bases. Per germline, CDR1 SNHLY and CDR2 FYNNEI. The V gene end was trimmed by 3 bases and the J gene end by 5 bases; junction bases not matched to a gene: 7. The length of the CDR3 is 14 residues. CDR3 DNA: TGTGCCAGCAGTGACCAGGGGGTGGTCCACGAGCAGTACTTC. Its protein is CASSDQGVVHEQYF. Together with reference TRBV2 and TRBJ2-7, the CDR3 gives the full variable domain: EPEVTQTPSHQVTQMGQEVILRCVPISNHLYFYWYRQILGQKVEFLVSFYNNEISEKSEIFDDQFSVERPDGSNFTLKIRSTKLEDSAMYFCASSDQGVVHEQYFGPGTRLTVT.

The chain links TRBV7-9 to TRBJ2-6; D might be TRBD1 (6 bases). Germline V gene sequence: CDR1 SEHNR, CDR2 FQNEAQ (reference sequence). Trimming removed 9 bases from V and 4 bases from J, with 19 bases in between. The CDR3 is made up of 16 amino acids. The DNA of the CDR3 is TGTGCCAGGGGGGCCTTCGAGCTTTCGGGGGCCAACGTCCTGACTTTC. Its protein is CARGAFELSGANVLTF.

The CDR3 DNA follows: TGTGCCAGCAGTCCCCGGAGGTTAGGGAACGAGCAGTACTTC. This translates into CASSPRRLGNEQYF. V gene TRBV27 combines with J gene TRBJ2-7; TRBD2 is a possible D gene (5 bases). Looked up from germline, CDR1 is MNHEY and CDR2 is SMNVEV (reference sequence). The CDR3 has 14 amino acids. Trimming pared 5 bases from V and 5 bases from J, leaving 16 bases between.

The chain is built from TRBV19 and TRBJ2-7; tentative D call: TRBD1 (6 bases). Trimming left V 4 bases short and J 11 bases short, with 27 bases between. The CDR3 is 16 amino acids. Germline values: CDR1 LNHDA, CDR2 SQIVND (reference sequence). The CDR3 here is CASSTSRQEPHTSKYF. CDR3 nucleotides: TGTGCCAGTAGTACCTCAAGACAGGAGCCTCATACGAGCAAGTACTTC.